These T cell receptor beta chains were read from a single sample in a study of T cell changes during pregnancy in multiple sclerosis. Using immunoSEQ multiplex PCR, the repertoire was profiled, and TCRdb retains in-frame clones only, with some absent. The sample lists tens of thousands of clones; over 90% were seen once. The source was peripheral blood, collected in the third trimester of pregnancy. The receptor set was obtained from a female donor with multiple sclerosis, enrolled in a pregnancy study. CDR3s leave out the opening cysteine and the closing phenylalanine or tryptophan.

TRBV27 | ASRAWDSSYNEQF
TRBV11-2 | ASSPGTSGRENEQY
TRBV19 | ASSDRALGTQY
TRBV28 | ASSFPIVPVEQY
TRBV19 | ASSFSKQGSTEAF
TRBV7-6 | ASSPGVSQPQH
TRBV29-1 | SVEENSGEQY
TRBV19 | ASSIAGRSYEQY
TRBV30 | AWSGQGSQPQH
TRBV4-2 | ASSHEGGGNTEAF
TRBV5-1 | ASSYTSGRAPDTQY
TRBV4-1 | ASSHARRDRLYNEQF
TRBV5-1 | ASSSQVMNEQF
TRBV7-2 | ASSLRLAGSTDTQY
TRBV5-1 | ASSFQNTGELF
TRBV11-2 | ASSITGRGTLSSYNEQF
TRBV5-1 | ASSLLSSSYEQY
TRBV5-1 | ASSRTALSSGANVLT
TRBV10-2 | ASGDRGSSNEQF
TRBV27 | ASSPGLSTYNEQF
TRBV6-6 | ASSYYMFGRQTEAF
TRBV27 | ASSSDRGAETQY
TRBV5-5 | ASRISSGRSGWETQY
TRBV19 | ASSIGTGLQPQH
TRBV7-8 | ASSEGLAGTQY
TRBV7-2 | ASSRWTSDGETQY
TRBV10-1 | ASSQGTTQPQH